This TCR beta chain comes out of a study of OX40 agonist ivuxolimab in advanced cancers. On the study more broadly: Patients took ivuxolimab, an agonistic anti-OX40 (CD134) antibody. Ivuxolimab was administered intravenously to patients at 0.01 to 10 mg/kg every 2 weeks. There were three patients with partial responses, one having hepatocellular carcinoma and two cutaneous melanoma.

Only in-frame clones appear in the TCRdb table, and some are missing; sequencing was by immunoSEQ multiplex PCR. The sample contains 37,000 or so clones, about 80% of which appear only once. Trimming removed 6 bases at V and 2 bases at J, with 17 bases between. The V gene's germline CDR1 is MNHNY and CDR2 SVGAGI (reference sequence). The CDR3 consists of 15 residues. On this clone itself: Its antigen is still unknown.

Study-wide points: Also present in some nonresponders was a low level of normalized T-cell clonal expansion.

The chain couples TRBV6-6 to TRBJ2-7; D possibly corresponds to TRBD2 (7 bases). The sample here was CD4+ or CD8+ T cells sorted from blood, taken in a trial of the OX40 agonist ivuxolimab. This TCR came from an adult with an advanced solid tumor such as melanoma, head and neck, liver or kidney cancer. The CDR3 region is CASSQPGGATYEQYV. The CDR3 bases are TGTGCCAGCAGCCAGCCTGGGGGGGCCACCTACGAGCAGTACGTC.